A single sample is the source of the 30 T cell receptor beta chains below, sequenced in a study of T cell responses to AZD1222 COVID-19 vaccine. Libraries were prepared by immunoSEQ multiplex PCR; TCRdb keeps only in-frame clonotypes and omits some of them. The sample shows about 130,000 clones, approximately 86% of them seen only once. The sample here was peripheral blood, taken 28 days after the second AZD1222 dose. The receptors here all came from an adult who received the AZD1222 COVID-19 vaccine.

DNA of the CDR3: TGTGCCAGCAGCGCGAGGGACAGTTATATTTATGGCTACACCTTC. This translates into CASSARDSYIYGYTF. The V gene is TRBV5-6, the J gene TRBJ1-2; 7 bases align to TRBD1. The J segment lost 5 bases and the V segment lost 4 bases, leaving 11 bases of the junction unmatched. This CDR3 has 15 residues. CDR1 and CDR2 from the germline V gene are SGHDT and YYEEEE.

The chain is built from TRBV4-1 and TRBJ2-3, with 12 bases lining up with TRBD2. This CDR3 region has 16 residues. J was trimmed by 5 bases and V by 1 base; bases with no gene match: 4. Germline V gene sequence: CDR1 MGHRA, CDR2 YSYEKL. Here the CDR3 reads CASSQGGGLAGDTQYF. The CDR3 coding sequence is TGCGCCAGCAGCCAAGGGGGGGGACTAGCGGGAGATACGCAGTATTTT.

The chain is built from TRBV2 and TRBJ1-1, with TRBD1 matching over 9 bases. The CDR3 covers 12 residues. Germline values: CDR1 SNHLY, CDR2 FYNNEI. V lost 7 bases to trimming and J lost 8 bases; unmatched junction nucleotides: 5. In nucleotides, the CDR3 is TGTGCCAGCACCGGGACAGGGCGGGAAGCTTTCTTT. It is translated as CASTGTGREAFF.

This chain joins TRBV19 and TRBJ1-5; TRBD1 matches 9 bases. CDR1 is LNHDA and CDR2 is SQIVND in the germline V gene (reference sequence). Trimming cost V 3 bases and J 9 bases; bases outside gene matches: 6. This CDR3 comprises 14 residues. In nucleotides, the CDR3 is TGTGCCAGTAGTATTCGACAGGGGGGTACGCCCCAGCATTTT. Amino acids: CASSIRQGGTPQHF.

V gene TRBV19 combines with J gene TRBJ1-5; D is unclear. Trimming removed 7 bases from V and 5 bases from J, with 24 bases in between. CDR1 and CDR2 (germline): LNHDA, SQIVND (reference sequence). The CDR3 is made up of 17 amino acids. The CDR3, as DNA: TGTGCCAGTACCTCAGGAAGACAAGGCTGGGTGGATCAGCCCCAGCATTTT. This codes for CASTSGRQGWVDQPQHF.

The rearrangement uses TRBV7-9 and TRBJ1-5, with 7 bases matching TRBD1. CDR1 and CDR2 from the germline V gene are SEHNR and FQNEAQ (reference sequence). With V trimmed by 7 bases and J by 4 bases, 16 bases remained unmatched. The CDR3 spans 17 residues. For the CDR3, the DNA is TGTGCCAGCACCCCGGGCAAGGGGGCAGGCCCTAATCAGCCCCAGCATTTT. Translation gives CASTPGKGAGPNQPQHF.

CDR3 residues: CATSISGLTEAFF. CDR3 DNA: TGTGCCACCAGCATTTCAGGGCTCACTGAAGCTTTCTTT. The gene calls are TRBV15 and TRBJ1-1; D is possibly TRBD1 (5 bases). This CDR3 has 13 residues. The germline CDR1 and CDR2 sequences are LNHNV and YYDKDF (reference sequence). The V end was cut by 4 bases, the J end by 4 bases, with 10 bases between.

The rearrangement joins TRBV5-8 to TRBJ2-5; no clear D gene. The V gene lost 0 bases and the J gene lost 2 bases, with 11 bases spanning the gap. The CDR3 extends over 15 amino acids. Germline CDR1 SGHTS, CDR2 YDEGEE. CDR3 nucleotides: TGTGCCAGCAGCTTGGGCAGTGCACTTCAAGAGACCCAGTACTTC. It translates to CASSLGSALQETQYF.

The CDR3 is CASSFLQGKGDEQFF. The DNA for the CDR3 is TGTGCCAGCAGCTTCCTACAGGGAAAAGGTGATGAGCAGTTCTTC. The chain is built from TRBV11-3 and TRBJ2-1, with D possibly being TRBD1 (6 bases). This CDR3 region has 15 residues. Germline CDR1 and CDR2: SGHNT and YENEEA. Trimming cost V 3 bases and J 8 bases, with 17 bases left between them.

The chain carries TRBV4-3 and TRBJ2-5, with a tentative D call TRBD2 (5 bases). Germline V gene data show CDR1 as LGHNA and CDR2 as YSLEER. CDR3 length: 13 residues. Deletions cut 4 bases from V and 4 bases from J, with 10 bases between. CDR3 coding DNA: TGCGCCAGCAGCCCGCATGAGGGAGAGACCCAGTACTTC. It yields the protein CASSPHEGETQYF.

CDR3 loop: CASSPPALPNTIYF. The CDR3 coding sequence is TGTGCCAGCTCACCACCGGCCCTTCCCAACACCATATATTTT. The chain is built from TRBV18 and TRBJ1-3, with D unclear. Trimming took off 0 bases at V and 7 bases at J, with 10 bases between the two ends. The CDR3 sequence is 14 residues long. Germline V gives CDR1 KGHSH, CDR2 LQKENI. Looking up the rest from reference TRBV18 and TRBJ1-3 gives the full variable domain: NAGVMQNPRHLVRRRGQEARLRCSPMKGHSHVYWYRQLPEEGLKFMVYLQKENIIDESGMPKERFSAEFPKEGPSILRIQQVVRGDSAAYFCASSPPALPNTIYFGEGSWLTVV.

The chain is built from TRBV7-2 and TRBJ2-3; D tentatively reads TRBD1 or TRBD2 (5 bases each). The CDR3 is made up of 13 amino acids. The germline gives CDR1 SGHTA, CDR2 FQGNSA. The ends were cut back, 5 bases at V and 5 bases at J, with 11 bases in the middle. For the CDR3, the DNA is TGTGCCAGCAGCCTTGGGACCTTAGATACGCAGTATTTT. Protein product: CASSLGTLDTQYF.

CDR3 sequence: CASSLVGQGGSGANVLTF. The CDR3 region has the DNA TGCGCCAGCAGCTTGGTGGGACAGGGGGGATCCGGGGCCAACGTCCTGACTTTC. The chain recombines TRBV5-1 with TRBJ2-6; 11 positions match TRBD1. CDR3 length: 18 residues. The J segment lost 4 bases and the V segment lost 0 bases, leaving 6 bases of the junction unmatched. The germline V gene encodes CDR1 SGHRS and CDR2 YFSETQ.

The chain links TRBV29-1 to TRBJ1-1, with 11 bases fitting TRBD1. CDR3 length equals 15 residues. CDR1 SQVTM and CDR2 ANQGSEA come from the germline V gene. The ends lost 4 bases at V and 1 base at J; junction bases unmatched: 5. The CDR3 sequence: CSVVGTGGKNTEAFF. CDR3 coding DNA: TGCAGCGTTGTAGGGACAGGGGGTAAGAACACTGAAGCTTTCTTT.

CDR3 DNA sequence: TGTGCCAGTAGTATAGGTACTTGGGCGGACAACAATGAGCAGTTCTTC. Residues: CASSIGTWADNNEQFF. The J gene is TRBJ2-1, the V gene TRBV19; possible D gene TRBD1, 5 bases. This CDR3 is built from 16 residues. The V gene's germline CDR1 is LNHDA and CDR2 SQIVND (reference sequence). Trimming left V 1 base short and J 5 bases short, with 15 bases between. The variable domain in full, completed from reference TRBV19 and TRBJ2-1, reads DGGITQSPKYLFRKEGQNVTLSCEQNLNHDAMYWYRQDPGQGLRLIYYSQIVNDFQKGDIAEGYSVSREKKESFPLTVTSAQKNPTAFYLCASSIGTWADNNEQFFGPGTRLTVL.

The rearrangement joins TRBV5-1 to TRBJ2-1, with D tentatively TRBD1 or TRBD2 (5 bases each). Trimming removed 4 bases at V and 2 bases at J, with 13 bases between. CDR3 length: 15 residues. CDR1 is SGHRS, CDR2 YFSETQ, per germline. The CDR3 nucleotides are TGCGCCAGCAGCCCAGGGAGAGAGACCTACAATGAGCAGTTCTTC. This encodes CASSPGRETYNEQFF.

The chain uses TRBV4-3 and TRBJ1-1, with D possibly TRBD1 on 5 matching bases. Deletions cut 2 bases from V and 1 base from J, with 8 bases between. In germline, CDR1 is LGHNA, CDR2 YSLEER. CDR3 size: 14 residues. CDR3 in amino acids: CASSQTTGNTEAFF. CDR3 coding DNA: TGCGCCAGCAGCCAAACTACAGGGAACACTGAAGCTTTCTTT.

The chain is built from TRBV28 and TRBJ2-7; 7 positions match TRBD1. CDR3 size: 15 residues. The V segment lost 4 bases and the J segment 3 bases; nucleotides outside the gene matches: 9. Germline CDR1 and CDR2: MDHEN and SYDVKM. The CDR3, as DNA: TGTGCCAGCAGTTCCGGACAGGAAATGGACTACGAGCAGTACTTC. It specifies CASSSGQEMDYEQYF.

This clone was recorded a few times. The genes are TRBV5-5 and TRBJ2-1; a weak D match, TRBD1 (6 bases). Germline values: CDR1 SGHKS, CDR2 YYEKEE (reference sequence). This CDR3 spans 13 amino acids. Trimming shortened V by 4 bases and J by 9 bases, and 14 bases separated the two germline ends. CDR3 coding DNA: TGTGCCAGCAGCGGAGACAGGTCCAGTGAGCAGTTCTTC. As protein: CASSGDRSSEQFF.

This chain uses TRBV5-6 with TRBJ1-6; TRBD1 might be the D (5 bases). The V and J ends lost 4 bases and 6 bases respectively, with 8 bases between them. The CDR3 length is 13 residues. Germline loops: CDR1 SGHDT, CDR2 YYEEEE. CDR3 DNA: TGTGCCAGCAGCCGGGACCTTAATTCACCCCTCCACTTT. Translation: CASSRDLNSPLHF.

This clone was seen just once. This chain joins TRBV5-6 and TRBJ1-4; 7 bases fit TRBD1. Trimming at V came to 4 bases and at J to 4 bases, leaving 7 bases not matched to a gene. The CDR3 spans 15 residues. Germline V CDR1 and CDR2: SGHDT, YYEEEE. The CDR3 nucleotides are TGTGCCAGCAGCCTGGGAGCAGGGGGTAATGAAAAACTGTTTTTT. Its translation: CASSLGAGGNEKLFF.

This chain uses TRBV10-3 with TRBJ2-2; TRBD2 might be the D (6 bases). V shed 2 bases and J shed 1 base, with 11 bases lying between them. CDR1 ENHRY and CDR2 SYGVKD come from the germline V gene. The CDR3 has 16 residues. CDR3 region: CAISEGGLMNTGELFF. The CDR3 coding sequence is TGTGCCATCAGTGAGGGGGGACTCATGAACACCGGGGAGCTGTTTTTT.

This chain uses TRBV4-3 with TRBJ1-6; D may be TRBD1 (5 bases). Deletions cut 4 bases from V and 6 bases from J, with 16 bases between. The CDR3 runs to 16 residues. Germline V gene data show CDR1 as LGHNA and CDR2 as YSLEER. The CDR3: CASSRNIGTVNSPLHF. The CDR3 DNA sequence: TGCGCCAGCAGCCGAAATATCGGGACGGTTAATTCACCCCTCCACTTT.

The J gene is TRBJ1-4, the V gene TRBV30; 10 bases fit TRBD1. Germline V CDR1 and CDR2: GTSNPN, SVGIG (reference sequence). The CDR3 is made up of 14 amino acids. V lost 5 bases to trimming and J lost 8 bases; unmatched junction nucleotides: 8. Written as DNA, the CDR3 is TGTGCCTGGGGGACCGGGACAGGGGAAGAAAAACTGTTTTTT. Translated, it gives CAWGTGTGEEKLFF.

The chain links TRBV6-5 to TRBJ1-2; perhaps TRBD1 as D (5 bases). Trimming took off 5 bases at V and 8 bases at J, with 18 bases between the two ends. In germline, CDR1 is MNHEY, CDR2 SVGAGI. CDR3 size: 14 residues. DNA for the CDR3: TGTGCCAGCAGTCCCTTCGGGCAGGGTAGCGGCTACACCTTC. It encodes CASSPFGQGSGYTF.

V is TRBV30 and J is TRBJ1-6; 7 positions match TRBD1. CDR1 GTSNPN and CDR2 SVGIG come from the germline V gene (reference sequence). The CDR3 covers 14 residues. The J segment lost 9 bases and the V segment lost 3 bases, leaving 8 bases of the junction unmatched. The CDR3 protein is CAWRSTGLFSPLHF. DNA of the CDR3: TGTGCCTGGAGGTCGACAGGGCTATTTTCACCCCTCCACTTT.

The V gene is TRBV27, the J gene TRBJ1-6; 9 nucleotides align to TRBD1. With V trimmed by 6 bases and J by 6 bases, 9 bases remained unmatched. The CDR3 is 16 amino acids. Germline V CDR1 and CDR2: MNHEY, SMNVEV (reference sequence). The CDR3, as DNA: TGTGCCAGCAGCATGTTACAGGGGGCAGGTAATTCACCCCTCCACTTT. Translated, it gives CASSMLQGAGNSPLHF.

This chain uses TRBV18 with TRBJ1-2; D gene ambiguous. Germline V gene data show CDR1 as KGHSH and CDR2 as LQKENI. V lost 3 bases and J lost 0, with 14 bases in between. This CDR3 has 16 residues. Written as DNA, the CDR3 is TGTGCCAGCTCACCCTCACTTCAGGAGCCTAACTATGGCTACACCTTC. It specifies CASSPSLQEPNYGYTF. Full variable domain (rest looked up from reference TRBV18 and TRBJ1-2): NAGVMQNPRHLVRRRGQEARLRCSPMKGHSHVYWYRQLPEEGLKFMVYLQKENIIDESGMPKERFSAEFPKEGPSILRIQQVVRGDSAAYFCASSPSLQEPNYGYTFGSGTRLTVV.

The rearrangement joins TRBV6-1 to TRBJ2-7; D is undetermined. The germline CDR1 and CDR2 sequences are MNHNS and SASEGT. This CDR3 is 13 amino acids long. Trimming stripped 2 bases from V and 2 bases from J, with 7 bases between. Written as DNA, the CDR3 is TGTGCCAGCAGTGAAACGGTCACCTACGAGCAGTACTTC. This translates into CASSETVTYEQYF.

V is TRBV7-9 and J is TRBJ2-7; D call uncertain. V was cut by 1 base and J by 4 bases, with 8 bases left in between. This CDR3 is built from 13 residues. Germline CDR1 and CDR2: SEHNR and FQNEAQ (reference sequence). CDR3 sequence: CASSLDSPYEQYF. The CDR3 bases are TGTGCCAGCAGCTTAGACAGCCCGTACGAGCAGTACTTC. The full variable domain, completed using reference TRBV7-9 and TRBJ2-7, is DTGVSQNPRHKITKRGQNVTFRCDPISEHNRLYWYRQTLGQGPEFLTYFQNEAQLEKSRLLSDRFSAERPKGSFSTLEIQRTEQGDSAMYLCASSLDSPYEQYFGPGTRLTVT.